These 8 T cell receptor beta chains share one sample of origin, sequenced in a study of cytomegalovirus exposure and HLA in healthy donors. PCR was performed using 60 Vbeta and 13 Jbeta primers. The repertoire was sequenced with immunoSEQ multiplex PCR; TCRdb's copy has only in-frame clones and lacks some. The data hold more than 150,000 clones, with more than 60% observed a single time. Sequences were obtained from PBMCs. These receptors all stem from a man younger than 35 in good health and CMV-seronegative.

J is TRBJ2-2 and V is TRBV13; 7 bases line up with TRBD2. There are 13 residues in the CDR3. The trim removed 5 bases at V and 6 bases at J, leaving 3 bases unmatched. The V gene's germline CDR1 is PRHDT and CDR2 FYEKMQ (reference sequence). The CDR3 spells CASSLSGAGELFF. CDR3 nucleotides: TGTGCCAGCAGCCTAAGCGGGGCCGGGGAGCTGTTTTTT.

The chain recombines TRBV7-8 with TRBJ1-4, with D tentatively TRBD1 (5 bases). The CDR3 runs 16 residues. Looked up from germline, CDR1 is SGHVS and CDR2 is FQNEAQ. V lost 4 bases to trimming and J lost 7 bases, with 19 bases between them. In DNA, the CDR3 is TGTGCCAGCAGCTCAAGACGGCCGGGGGACGGTGAAAAACTGTTTTTT. This codes for CASSSRRPGDGEKLFF. Complete variable domain (other parts from reference TRBV7-8 and TRBJ1-4): GAGVSQSPRYKVAKRGQDVALRCDPISGHVSLFWYQQALGQGPEFLTYFQNEAQLDKSGLPSDRFFAERPEGSVSTLKIQRTQQEDSAVYLCASSSRRPGDGEKLFFGSGTQLSVL.

The table lists this clone with a few counts. The chain links TRBV13 to TRBJ2-7, with 13 bases identical to TRBD2. The CDR3 covers 17 residues. Germline trimming cut 4 bases from V and 4 bases from J; bases unmatched to any gene: 10. Germline V gene lookup returns CDR1 PRHDT and CDR2 FYEKMQ (reference sequence). CDR3 sequence reads: CASSSGFGLAGEYEQYF. CDR3 DNA sequence: TGTGCCAGCAGCTCAGGTTTCGGACTAGCGGGAGAATACGAGCAGTACTTC.

The chain combines TRBV6-1 with TRBJ2-5; D might be TRBD1 (7 bases). V dropped 8 bases and J dropped 6 bases, with 19 bases sitting between them. Germline assignment: CDR1 MNHNS and CDR2 SASEGT. The length of the CDR3 is 14 residues. The DNA for the CDR3 is TGTGCCAGCTCCCAGGGGGGCAGGGAGAAGACCCAGTACTTC. This gives the protein CASSQGGREKTQYF.

V is TRBV18 and J is TRBJ1-5, with D possibly being TRBD1 (6 bases). Deletions cut 2 bases from V and 2 bases from J, with 13 bases between. The CDR3 sequence is 16 residues long. The germline CDR1 and CDR2 sequences are KGHSH and LQKENI. The CDR3 sequence is CASSPMGGAGNQPQHF. The CDR3 bases are TGTGCCAGCTCACCAATGGGGGGGGCGGGCAATCAGCCCCAGCATTTT.

The chain combines TRBV7-2 with TRBJ1-5; D is possibly TRBD1 (6 bases). The germline CDR1 and CDR2 sequences are SGHTA and FQGNSA. The V and J ends lost 2 bases and 5 bases respectively, with 16 bases between them. This CDR3 spans 16 amino acids. CDR3 loop: CASSLYFGQGYQPQHF. The CDR3 DNA is TGTGCCAGCAGCTTATACTTTGGGCAGGGGTATCAGCCCCAGCATTTT.

This chain connects TRBV4-2 to TRBJ2-1; a weak D match, TRBD1 (6 bases). This CDR3 is built from 12 residues. V gave up 6 bases and J gave up 5 bases, with 8 bases separating them. Germline V gives CDR1 LGHNA, CDR2 YNFKEQ. The CDR3 region is CASSRTDNEQFF. The CDR3 nucleotides read TGTGCCAGCAGTAGGACAGACAATGAGCAGTTCTTC.

V and J are TRBV10-3 and TRBJ2-3, with 7 nucleotides matching TRBD2. V lost 3 bases and J lost 5; bases outside the gene matches: 5. Per germline, CDR1 ENHRY and CDR2 SYGVKD. This CDR3 is built from 14 residues. The CDR3 sequence: CAISEYRGEDTQYF. CDR3 in DNA: TGTGCCATCAGTGAATATCGGGGGGAAGATACGCAGTATTTT.